This T cell receptor beta chain derives from a study of CD8 T cells in ankylosing spondylitis. Note on this clonotype: What it binds is not known.

Germline values: CDR1 LNHNV, CDR2 YYDKDF (reference sequence). The length of the CDR3 is 15 residues. Trimming took off 1 base at V and 4 bases at J, with 14 bases between the two ends. A single record per CDR3 protein comes from TCRdb applying MiXCR to the 5' RACE reads. Counted here are a few hundred thousand distinct CDR3 sequences, 15% to 20% occurring once; the ten biggest clones make up approximately 32%. Study-wide points: Clones linked to disease were reported to show significant enrichment in matched ankylosing spondylitis synovial fluid. Ankylosing spondylitis blood appeared to be characterized by a TCR beta motif of eight highly homologous variants. Disease-linked clones had a CD8+ phenotype and relatively low frequency in peripheral blood.

Sequencing input: blood, either unsorted or a sorted T cell fraction (not recorded which). This rearrangement joins TRBV15 to TRBJ2-7; D unclear. The TCR was taken from a male donor with ankylosing spondylitis or in good health (not recorded which). The CDR3 DNA sequence: TGTGCCACCAGCAGAGGGGTTAGCAAGGGATACGAGCAGTACTTC. This codes for CATSRGVSKGYEQYF.